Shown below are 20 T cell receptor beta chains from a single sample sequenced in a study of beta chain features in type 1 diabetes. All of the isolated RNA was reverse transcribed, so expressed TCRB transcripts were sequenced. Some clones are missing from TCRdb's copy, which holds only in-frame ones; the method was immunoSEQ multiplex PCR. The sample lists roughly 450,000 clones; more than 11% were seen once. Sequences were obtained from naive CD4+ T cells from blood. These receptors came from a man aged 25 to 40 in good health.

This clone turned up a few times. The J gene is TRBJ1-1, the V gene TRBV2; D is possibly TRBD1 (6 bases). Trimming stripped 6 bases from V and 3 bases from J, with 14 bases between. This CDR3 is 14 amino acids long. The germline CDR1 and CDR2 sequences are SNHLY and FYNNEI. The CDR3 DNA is TGTGCCAGCAGAACGGACAGAGGGCACACTGAAGCTTTCTTT. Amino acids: CASRTDRGHTEAFF.

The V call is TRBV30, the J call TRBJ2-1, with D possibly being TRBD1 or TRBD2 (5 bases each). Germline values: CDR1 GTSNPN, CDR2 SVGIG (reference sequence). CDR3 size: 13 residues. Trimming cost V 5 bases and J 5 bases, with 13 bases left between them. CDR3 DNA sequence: TGTGCCTGGGGAGAGGGACCGCACAATGAGCAGTTCTTC. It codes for CAWGEGPHNEQFF.

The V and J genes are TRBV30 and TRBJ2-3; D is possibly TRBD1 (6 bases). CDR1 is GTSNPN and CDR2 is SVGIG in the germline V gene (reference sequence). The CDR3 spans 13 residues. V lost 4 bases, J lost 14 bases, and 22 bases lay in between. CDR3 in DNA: TGTGCCTGGAACGGCATGATAGGGGGTCCCCGGTATTTT. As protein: CAWNGMIGGPRYF.

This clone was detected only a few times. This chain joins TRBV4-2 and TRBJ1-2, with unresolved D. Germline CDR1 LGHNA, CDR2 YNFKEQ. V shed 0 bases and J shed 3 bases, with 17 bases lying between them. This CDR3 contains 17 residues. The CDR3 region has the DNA TGTGCCAGCAGCCAAGATAGTGCGGGCCCGAGGGACTATGGCTACACCTTC. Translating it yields CASSQDSAGPRDYGYTF.

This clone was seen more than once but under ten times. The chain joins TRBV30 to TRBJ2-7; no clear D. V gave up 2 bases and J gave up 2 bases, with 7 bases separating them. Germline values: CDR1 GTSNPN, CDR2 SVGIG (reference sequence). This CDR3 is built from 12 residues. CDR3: CAWSHAPYEQYV. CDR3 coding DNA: TGTGCCTGGAGTCACGCTCCCTACGAGCAGTACGTC.

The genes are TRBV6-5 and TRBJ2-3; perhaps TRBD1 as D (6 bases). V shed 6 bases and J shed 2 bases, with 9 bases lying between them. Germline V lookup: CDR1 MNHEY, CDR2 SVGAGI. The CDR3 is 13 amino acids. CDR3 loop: CASSRGTTDTQYF. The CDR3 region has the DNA TGTGCCAGCAGCAGGGGTACCACAGATACGCAGTATTTT.

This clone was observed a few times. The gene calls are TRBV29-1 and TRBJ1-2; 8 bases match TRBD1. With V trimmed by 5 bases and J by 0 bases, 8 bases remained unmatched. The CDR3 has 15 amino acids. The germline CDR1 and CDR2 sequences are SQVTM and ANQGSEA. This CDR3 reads CSVSQGATANYGYTF. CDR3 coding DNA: TGCAGCGTTAGCCAGGGGGCTACAGCTAACTATGGCTACACCTTC.

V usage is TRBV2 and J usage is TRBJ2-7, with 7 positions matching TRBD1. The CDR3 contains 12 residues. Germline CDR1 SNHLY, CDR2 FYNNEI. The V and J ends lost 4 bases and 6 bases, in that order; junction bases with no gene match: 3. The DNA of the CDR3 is TGTGCCAGCAGTGGGACAGGTGGCGAGCAGTACTTC. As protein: CASSGTGGEQYF. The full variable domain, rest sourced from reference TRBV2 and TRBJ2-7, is EPEVTQTPSHQVTQMGQEVILRCVPISNHLYFYWYRQILGQKVEFLVSFYNNEISEKSEIFDDQFSVERPDGSNFTLKIRSTKLEDSAMYFCASSGTGGEQYFGPGTRLTVT.

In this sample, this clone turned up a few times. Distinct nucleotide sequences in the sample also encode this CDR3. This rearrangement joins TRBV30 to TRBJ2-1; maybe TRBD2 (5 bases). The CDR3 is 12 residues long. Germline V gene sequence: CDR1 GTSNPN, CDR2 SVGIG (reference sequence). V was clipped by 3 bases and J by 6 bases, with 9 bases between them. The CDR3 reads CAWRPRGNEQFF. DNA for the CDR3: TGTGCCTGGAGGCCCCGGGGCAATGAGCAGTTCTTC. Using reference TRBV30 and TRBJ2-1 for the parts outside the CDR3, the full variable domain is SQTIHQWPATLVQPVGSPLSLECTVEGTSNPNLYWYRQAAGRGLQLLFYSVGIGQISSEVPQNLSASRPQDRQFILSSKKLLLSDSGFYLCAWRPRGNEQFFGPGTRLTVL.

The CDR3 spells CASGLMQLSSYEQYF. Here the CDR3 DNA reads TGTGCCAGCGGATTAATGCAGCTTTCCTCCTACGAGCAGTACTTC. The rearrangement uses TRBV5-4 and TRBJ2-7; D ambiguous. Germline V lookup: CDR1 SGHNT, CDR2 YYREEE (reference sequence). The CDR3 is made up of 15 amino acids. The V end was cut by 7 bases, the J end by 0 bases, with 17 bases between.

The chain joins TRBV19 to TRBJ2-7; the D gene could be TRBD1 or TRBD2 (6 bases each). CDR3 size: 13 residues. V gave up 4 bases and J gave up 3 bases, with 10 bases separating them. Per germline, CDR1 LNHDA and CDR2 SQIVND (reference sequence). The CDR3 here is CASSRRDNYEQYF. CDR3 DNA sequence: TGTGCCAGTAGTAGGCGGGACAACTACGAGCAGTACTTC.

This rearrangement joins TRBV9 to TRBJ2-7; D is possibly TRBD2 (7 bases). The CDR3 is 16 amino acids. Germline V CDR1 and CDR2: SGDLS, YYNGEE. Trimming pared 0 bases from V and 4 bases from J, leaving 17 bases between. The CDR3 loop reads CASSVAGGGARYEQYF. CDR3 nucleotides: TGTGCCAGCAGCGTAGCTGGGGGGGGCGCGAGATACGAGCAGTACTTC. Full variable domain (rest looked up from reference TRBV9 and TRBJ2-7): DSGVTQTPKHLITATGQRVTLRCSPRSGDLSVYWYQQSLDQGLQFLIQYYNGEERAKGNILERFSAQQFPDLHSELNLSSLELGDSALYFCASSVAGGGARYEQYFGPGTRLTVT.

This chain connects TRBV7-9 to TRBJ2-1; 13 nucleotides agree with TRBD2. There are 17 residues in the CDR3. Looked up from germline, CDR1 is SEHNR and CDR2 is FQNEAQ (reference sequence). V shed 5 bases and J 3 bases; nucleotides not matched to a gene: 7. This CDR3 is CASSPGGLAGLYNEQFF. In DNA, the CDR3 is TGTGCCAGCAGCCCCGGGGGACTAGCGGGACTCTACAATGAGCAGTTCTTC.

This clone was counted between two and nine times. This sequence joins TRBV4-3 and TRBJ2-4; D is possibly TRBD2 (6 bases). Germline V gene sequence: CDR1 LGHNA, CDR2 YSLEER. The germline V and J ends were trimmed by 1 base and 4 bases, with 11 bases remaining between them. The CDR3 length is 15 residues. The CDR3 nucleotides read TGCGCCAGCAGCCAAGGCGTAGGGACTAAAAACATTCAGTACTTC. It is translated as CASSQGVGTKNIQYF.

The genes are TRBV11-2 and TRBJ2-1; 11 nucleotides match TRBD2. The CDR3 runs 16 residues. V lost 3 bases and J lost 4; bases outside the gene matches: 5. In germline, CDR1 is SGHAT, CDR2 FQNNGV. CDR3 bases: TGTGCCAGCAGCTTTGGCCTAGCGGGGGGATACAATGAGCAGTTCTTC. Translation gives CASSFGLAGGYNEQFF.

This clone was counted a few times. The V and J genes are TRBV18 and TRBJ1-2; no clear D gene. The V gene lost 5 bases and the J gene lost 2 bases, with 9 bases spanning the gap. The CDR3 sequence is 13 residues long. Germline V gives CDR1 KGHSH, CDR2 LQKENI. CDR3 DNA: TGTGCCAGCTCATCTACAGAGAACTATGGCTACACCTTC. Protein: CASSSTENYGYTF.

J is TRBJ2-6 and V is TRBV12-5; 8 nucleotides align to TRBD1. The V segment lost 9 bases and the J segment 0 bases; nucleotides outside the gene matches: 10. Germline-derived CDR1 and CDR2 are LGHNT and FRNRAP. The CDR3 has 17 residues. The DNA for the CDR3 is TGTGCTAGCGGCCCCGGGACAGGAATCTCTGGGGCCAACGTCCTGACTTTC. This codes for CASGPGTGISGANVLTF.

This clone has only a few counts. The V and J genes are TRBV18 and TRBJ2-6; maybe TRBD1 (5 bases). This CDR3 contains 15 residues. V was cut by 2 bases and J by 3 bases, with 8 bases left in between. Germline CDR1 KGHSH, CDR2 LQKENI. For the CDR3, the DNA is TGTGCCAGCTCACCAAGCAGGGTTGGGGCCAACGTCCTGACTTTC. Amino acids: CASSPSRVGANVLTF. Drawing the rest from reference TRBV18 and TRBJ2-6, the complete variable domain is NAGVMQNPRHLVRRRGQEARLRCSPMKGHSHVYWYRQLPEEGLKFMVYLQKENIIDESGMPKERFSAEFPKEGPSILRIQQVVRGDSAAYFCASSPSRVGANVLTFGAGSRLTVL.

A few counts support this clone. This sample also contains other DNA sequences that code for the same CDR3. For the CDR3, the DNA is TGCGCCAGCAGCCTAGGGACAGGGGGCAATGAGCAGTTCTTC. Translated: CASSLGTGGNEQFF. The chain carries TRBV5-1 and TRBJ2-1; 11 bases match TRBD1. The CDR3 is 14 residues long. Germline values: CDR1 SGHRS, CDR2 YFSETQ. V shed 4 bases and J 6 bases; nucleotides not matched to a gene: 3.

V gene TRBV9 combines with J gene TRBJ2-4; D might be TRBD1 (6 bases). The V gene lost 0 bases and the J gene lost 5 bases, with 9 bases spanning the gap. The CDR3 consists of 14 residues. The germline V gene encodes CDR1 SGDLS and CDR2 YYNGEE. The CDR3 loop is CASSVDGGQNIQYF. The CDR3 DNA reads TGTGCCAGCAGCGTAGATGGGGGCCAAAACATTCAGTACTTC.